This T cell receptor (beta chain) was recorded in a study of regulatory T cells in long-lasting Graves disease. With iRepertoire HTBI primers and Arm-PCR of CDR3 regions, TCR beta libraries were built. Each CDR3 protein is one row after TCRdb ran MiXCR on the multiplex PCR reads. The table includes about 530,000 distinct CDR3 sequences, roughly 15% detected once. This clonotype was recorded a few times. Time point noted: newly diagnosed GD, antithyroid drugs for less than 3 months. PBMC-extracted RNA yielded the TCR library. The junction had 14 bases not matched to a gene; V was cut back by 6 bases and J by 10 bases. CDR1 is MNHNS and CDR2 is SASEGT in the germline V gene. The CDR3 is 14 residues long. These records were also assigned to another study, of T cells in Graves' hyperthyroidism and ophthalmopathy. As that study records: Aged 18 to 65, the patients had hyperthyroidism that was newly diagnosed and had lasted under 2 months. Thyroid ultrasound and orbital computed tomography, with clinical symptoms and serum thyroxine and TRAb, informed diagnoses. Researchers ran a first-round RT-PCR on the TCR CDR3 using the HTBI primer set.

The chain carries TRBV6-1 and TRBJ1-1, with TRBD1 matching over 7 bases. The TCR originated in a woman aged 35-65 years with Graves disease. Here the sequenced sample was peripheral blood mononuclear cells (PBMCs), taken at new diagnosis, from a patient treated with antithyroid drugs. The CDR3: CASRAPDREDLAFF. Written as DNA, the CDR3 is TGTGCCAGCAGAGCCCCCGACAGGGAGGATTTAGCTTTCTTT.